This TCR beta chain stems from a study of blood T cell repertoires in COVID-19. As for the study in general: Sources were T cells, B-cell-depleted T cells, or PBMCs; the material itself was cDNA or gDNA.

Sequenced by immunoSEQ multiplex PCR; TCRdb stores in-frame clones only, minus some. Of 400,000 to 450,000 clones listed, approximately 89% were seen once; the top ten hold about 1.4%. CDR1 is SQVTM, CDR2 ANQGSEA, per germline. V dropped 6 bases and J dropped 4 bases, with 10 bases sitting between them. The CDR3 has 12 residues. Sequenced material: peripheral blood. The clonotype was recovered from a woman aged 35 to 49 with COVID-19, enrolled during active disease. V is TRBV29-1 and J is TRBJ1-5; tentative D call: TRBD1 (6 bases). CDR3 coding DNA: TGCAGCGTGACGGACAGTAATCAGCCCCAGCATTTT. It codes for CSVTDSNQPQHF.